This T cell receptor beta chain was sequenced during a study of blood T cell repertoires in COVID-19. For the study at large: The origin of the acute and convalescent COVID-19 samples was the United States, Italy and Spain. PBMCs, B-cell-depleted T cells, or T cells provided the cDNA or gDNA that made up the material.

This CDR3 has 13 residues. Germline assignment: CDR1 KGHDR and CDR2 SFDVKD. J gave up 5 bases and V 7 bases, and 6 bases lay outside the gene matches. Per the original methods: By means of reference gene primer amplification, nucleated cell counts were estimated. The table came from immunoSEQ multiplex PCR; TCRdb's copy has only in-frame clones and leaves some out. V and J calls and clone size are those listed in that table; D and trimming were worked out from the DNA. Of over 300,000 clones in the sample, 85% to 90% were seen once. This receptor was identified in a man in his late teens or twenties with active or convalescent COVID-19. The chain has TRBV24-1 and TRBJ2-7; 8 positions match TRBD1. Source material: peripheral blood. The CDR3 bases are TGTGCCACCAGCCGGACAGGGTACCACGAGCAGTACTTC. This codes for CATSRTGYHEQYF.